The 24 T cell receptor beta chains below come from one sample, sequenced in a study of cytomegalovirus exposure and HLA in healthy donors. The PCR had 60 Vbeta and 13 Jbeta primers. Profiled with immunoSEQ multiplex PCR; TCRdb holds only in-frame clones, not every one. The sample lists almost 200,000 clones; roughly 79% were seen once. The source material was PBMCs. The receptors shown here come from a man aged 25 to 40 in good health and CMV-seronegative.

The rearrangement uses TRBV11-1 and TRBJ2-3, with a tentative D call TRBD1 (5 bases). Looked up from germline, CDR1 is SGHAT and CDR2 is FQDESV (reference sequence). The CDR3 is made up of 14 amino acids. V was cut by 5 bases and J by 4 bases, with 13 bases left in between. DNA of the CDR3: TGTGCCAGCAGCCCAGGGCTACCCCCAGATACGCAGTATTTT. It codes for CASSPGLPPDTQYF.

The J gene is TRBJ2-7, the V gene TRBV5-6; no clear D. V lost 3 bases, J lost 4 bases, and 11 bases lay in between. The CDR3 consists of 13 residues. The germline gives CDR1 SGHDT, CDR2 YYEEEE. The CDR3 nucleotides read TGTGCCAGCAGCTCTTTAGACTTGTACGAGCAGTACTTC. This translates into CASSSLDLYEQYF.

The rearrangement joins TRBV7-2 to TRBJ2-7; 11 bases are shared with TRBD2. Trimming cost V 2 bases and J 6 bases; bases outside gene matches: 6. The CDR3 sequence is 15 residues long. CDR1 and CDR2 (germline): SGHTA, FQGNSA. The CDR3 DNA reads as TGTGCCAGCAGCTTAAGCCTAGCGGGAGGAGGCGAGCAGTACTTC. Translation gives CASSLSLAGGGEQYF.

This rearrangement joins TRBV19 to TRBJ1-1; D gene unclear. V was clipped by 3 bases and J by 1 base, with 15 bases between them. The CDR3 has 16 residues. Germline lookup yields CDR1 LNHDA and CDR2 SQIVND (reference sequence). The CDR3 reads CASSIRRLESNTEAFF. CDR3 sequence (DNA): TGTGCCAGTAGTATTAGAAGGCTGGAGTCGAACACTGAAGCTTTCTTT.

This clone occurred once. V gene TRBV5-1 combines with J gene TRBJ2-1, with 11 bases aligning to TRBD2. This CDR3 contains 16 residues. CDR1 is SGHRS, CDR2 YFSETQ, per germline. With V trimmed by 4 bases and J by 3 bases, 6 bases remained unmatched. The CDR3: CASSLTTSGIYNEQFF. The DNA of the CDR3 is TGCGCCAGCAGCCTTACGACTAGCGGGATCTACAATGAGCAGTTCTTC.

The chain couples TRBV19 to TRBJ1-5, with 11 bases that match TRBD1. CDR1 LNHDA and CDR2 SQIVND come from the germline V gene (reference sequence). The CDR3 extends over 14 amino acids. V lost 9 bases to trimming and J lost 7 bases; unmatched junction nucleotides: 8. The CDR3 sequence: CASRDRGTRQPQHF. In DNA, the CDR3 is TGTGCCAGCAGGGACAGGGGGACGCGGCAGCCCCAGCATTTT.

The gene calls are TRBV2 and TRBJ1-1; 8 nucleotides match TRBD1. J lost 1 base, V lost 7 bases, and 8 bases had no gene match. The CDR3 covers 15 residues. CDR1 SNHLY and CDR2 FYNNEI come from the germline V gene. CDR3 DNA sequence: TGTGCCAGCACCGATGACAGGGGTGGGAACACTGAAGCTTTCTTT. Its translation is CASTDDRGGNTEAFF.

The chain has TRBV2 and TRBJ1-5; D gene unclear. This CDR3 region has 15 residues. V lost 8 bases, J lost 1 base, and 15 bases lay in between. Germline loops: CDR1 SNHLY, CDR2 FYNNEI. The CDR3 sequence: CASSEGRVSNQPQHF. The CDR3 region has the DNA TGTGCCAGCTCGGAGGGAAGGGTGAGCAATCAGCCCCAGCATTTT.

This clone occurred once. The V call is TRBV7-9, the J call TRBJ1-2; D perhaps matches TRBD1 (6 bases). The germline gives CDR1 SEHNR, CDR2 FQNEAQ (reference sequence). CDR3 length: 14 residues. The V end lost 4 bases, the J end lost 4 bases, and 13 bases lay between the germline ends. CDR3 nucleotides: TGTGCCAGCAGCTCCCCGGGACACATCTATGGCTACACCTTC. This translates into CASSSPGHIYGYTF.

The gene calls are TRBV28 and TRBJ2-1, with 9 bases lining up with TRBD1. Germline-derived CDR1 and CDR2 are MDHEN and SYDVKM. Germline trimming cut 3 bases from V and 4 bases from J; bases unmatched to any gene: 10. The CDR3 contains 17 residues. The CDR3 DNA reads as TGTGCCAGCAGTTTCGGGGGACAGGGAGCACTGTACAATGAGCAGTTCTTC. It codes for CASSFGGQGALYNEQFF.

This clone was detected only a few times. V usage is TRBV29-1 and J usage is TRBJ2-2; TRBD1 aligns across 10 bases. From germline, CDR1 is SQVTM and CDR2 ANQGSEA. This CDR3 is built from 14 residues. V shed 4 bases, J shed 2 bases, and the junction held 1 base outside the gene matches. CDR3 amino acids: CSVGDRGNTGELFF. DNA for the CDR3: TGCAGCGTTGGGGACAGGGGCAACACCGGGGAGCTGTTTTTT.

This clone was counted once. V and J are TRBV9 and TRBJ2-3; 9 nucleotides align to TRBD2. This CDR3 region has 14 residues. V trimming: 3 bases; J trimming: 2 bases; junction bases outside the gene matches: 1. Germline V gene data show CDR1 as SGDLS and CDR2 as YYNGEE. CDR3 protein: CASSGTSATDTQYF. CDR3 nucleotide sequence: TGTGCCAGCAGCGGGACTAGCGCCACAGATACGCAGTATTTT.

The V call is TRBV6-1, the J call TRBJ2-7; the match to TRBD1 covers 9 bases. CDR3 size: 13 residues. Trimming took 8 bases from V and 6 from J; bases not matched to a gene: 8. Germline lookup yields CDR1 MNHNS and CDR2 SASEGT. For the CDR3, the DNA is TGTGCCAGCGGGGGGACAGGGTCGGGCGAGCAGTACTTC. Residues: CASGGTGSGEQYF.

The chain employs TRBV5-1 and TRBJ1-3; a weak D match, TRBD1 (5 bases). CDR3 length: 14 amino acids. With 5 bases removed from V and 7 bases from J, the gap between germline ends came to 16 bases. CDR1 and CDR2 from the germline V gene are SGHRS and YFSETQ. The CDR3 here is CASREGTSGNTIYF. The DNA of the CDR3 is TGCGCCAGCAGGGAGGGGACCTCGGGGAACACCATATATTTT.

This clone was counted between two and nine times. The chain employs TRBV5-1 and TRBJ2-1; 7 nucleotides match TRBD2. The CDR3 totals 14 residues. Looked up from germline, CDR1 is SGHRS and CDR2 is YFSETQ. J was trimmed by 5 bases and V by 2 bases; bases with no gene match: 4. Here the CDR3 reads CASSFREGHNEQFF. For the CDR3, the DNA is TGCGCCAGCAGCTTCAGGGAGGGCCACAATGAGCAGTTCTTC.

V and J are TRBV30 and TRBJ1-1; D not certain. The CDR3 is 11 residues long. The ends were cut back, 2 bases at V and 6 bases at J, with 7 bases in the middle. CDR1 GTSNPN and CDR2 SVGIG come from the germline V gene (reference sequence). The CDR3 spells CAWSSQAEAFF. CDR3 nucleotides: TGTGCCTGGAGTTCCCAGGCTGAAGCTTTCTTT.

The rearrangement links TRBV20-1 to TRBJ2-1; 10 nucleotides match TRBD2. The CDR3 has 11 residues. The V segment lost 3 bases and the J segment 14 bases; nucleotides outside the gene matches: 4. Germline assignment: CDR1 DFQATT and CDR2 SNEGSKA (reference sequence). This chain's CDR3 is CSASALAGEFF. DNA for the CDR3: TGCAGTGCTAGTGCTCTAGCGGGGGAGTTCTTC.

The CDR3 coding sequence is TGCGCCAGCAGCTTGAACAGGGAGAAAAGAGACACCTTC. Residues: CASSLNREKRDTF. This chain joins TRBV5-1 and TRBJ1-2, with D possibly matching TRBD1 (6 bases). The germline V and J ends were trimmed by 1 base and 12 bases, with 16 bases remaining between them. The germline CDR1 and CDR2 sequences are SGHRS and YFSETQ. The CDR3 covers 13 residues.

V usage is TRBV5-1 and J usage is TRBJ2-7; D might be TRBD2 (6 bases). V gave up 5 bases and J gave up 2 bases, with 14 bases separating them. From germline, CDR1 is SGHRS and CDR2 YFSETQ. This CDR3 has 14 residues. The chain's CDR3 is CASSTGSGAYEQYF. DNA of the CDR3: TGCGCCAGCAGTACCGGGAGCGGTGCCTACGAGCAGTACTTC.

This rearrangement joins TRBV2 to TRBJ2-7; 8 bases match TRBD1. V was pared by 7 bases and J by 4 bases, with 3 bases of the junction left unmatched. CDR1 and CDR2 from the germline V gene are SNHLY and FYNNEI. CDR3 length equals 12 residues. CDR3 sequence: CASTRDRYEQYF. CDR3 DNA: TGTGCCAGCACCCGGGACAGGTACGAGCAGTACTTC.

V and J are TRBV19 and TRBJ1-5, with 9 bases aligning to TRBD1. Trimming removed 4 bases from V and 6 bases from J; junction bases left unmatched: 10. This CDR3 spans 16 amino acids. The germline gives CDR1 LNHDA, CDR2 SQIVND (reference sequence). The CDR3 loop is CASSKIGDRVGQPQHF. CDR3 in DNA: TGTGCCAGTAGTAAAATTGGGGACAGGGTGGGTCAGCCCCAGCATTTT.

The chain combines TRBV9 with TRBJ2-2; tentatively, D is TRBD2 (5 bases). Germline lookup yields CDR1 SGDLS and CDR2 YYNGEE. V lost 4 bases to trimming and J lost 0 bases, with 19 bases between them. The CDR3 has 18 residues. CDR3 amino acids: CASSQNYLTTSNTGELFF. CDR3 nucleotide sequence: TGTGCCAGCAGCCAAAACTACCTGACTACGTCGAACACCGGGGAGCTGTTTTTT.

The rearrangement links TRBV27 to TRBJ1-1, with 9 positions matching TRBD1. CDR3 length: 17 residues. Germline trimming cut 2 bases from V and 0 bases from J; bases unmatched to any gene: 7. The V gene's germline CDR1 is MNHEY and CDR2 SMNVEV (reference sequence). DNA for the CDR3: TGTGCCAGCAGTTTACAGGGACAGGGTGGGGTGAACACTGAAGCTTTCTTT. Translation: CASSLQGQGGVNTEAFF.

This clone was found once. The gene calls are TRBV19 and TRBJ2-1, with D tentatively TRBD2 (6 bases). Germline loops: CDR1 LNHDA, CDR2 SQIVND (reference sequence). The germline V and J ends were trimmed by 6 bases and 5 bases, with 20 bases remaining between them. CDR3 length: 16 residues. CDR3 amino acids: CASSSRGPGGDNEQFF. The CDR3 DNA is TGTGCCAGTAGCAGCCGGGGCCCTGGAGGGGACAATGAGCAGTTCTTC.